The 26 T cell receptor beta chains given below trace back to one sample, sequenced in a study of PD-1 blockade in classical Hodgkin lymphoma. The time point is: newly diagnosed, previously untreated cHL patient sample. Thawed PBMCs were the source of CD4+ T cells, purified by magnetic negative selection. Sequencing was performed with immunoSEQ multiplex PCR; in TCRdb, only in-frame clones are kept and a portion is missing. The table records under 20,000 clones, around 86% of them present only once. Sequencing was performed on CD4+ T cells from blood. Receptors originate from a human donor with classical Hodgkin lymphoma.

The table lists this clone with a few counts. The rearrangement links TRBV19 to TRBJ1-5; 11 bases are shared with TRBD1. The CDR3 is 15 amino acids. Per the germline V gene, CDR1 is LNHDA and CDR2 is SQIVND (reference sequence). The J segment lost 7 bases and the V segment lost 4 bases, leaving 6 bases of the junction unmatched. The CDR3 region has the DNA TGTGCCAGTAGTACCCCCCGGGACAGGGGGCAGCCCCAGCATTTT. Translation: CASSTPRDRGQPQHF.

The chain couples TRBV28 to TRBJ1-5, with 8 bases lining up with TRBD1. CDR1 and CDR2 (germline): MDHEN, SYDVKM. With 3 bases clipped from V and 6 bases from J, the junction kept 4 bases outside the gene matches. There are 14 residues in the CDR3. The CDR3, as DNA: TGTGCCAGCAGTTTTGCAGGGGGCAGTCAGCCCCAGCATTTT. As protein: CASSFAGGSQPQHF.

The rearrangement uses TRBV19 and TRBJ2-7; D is unclear. CDR1 LNHDA and CDR2 SQIVND come from the germline V gene (reference sequence). The CDR3 is 14 amino acids. V was shortened by 5 bases and J by 3 bases, with 14 bases between the two germline ends. In DNA, the CDR3 is TGTGCCAGTAGTCAGGCAGCCGGCGTCTACGAGCAGTACTTC. Translating gives CASSQAAGVYEQYF.

Comments on this clone: One junction end disagrees with the germline gene, perhaps due to a read error. V gene TRBV28 combines with J gene TRBJ1-3; tentatively, D is TRBD1 (6 bases). Germline V lookup: CDR1 MDHEN, CDR2 SYDVKM. This CDR3 contains 15 residues. The CDR3, as DNA: TGTGCCAGCAGTTCCCTCCAGGGGCCCGGAAACACCATATGTTTT. This gives the protein CASSSLQGPGNTICF. Drawing the rest from reference TRBV28 and TRBJ1-3, the complete variable domain is DVKVTQSSRYLVKRTGEKVFLECVQDMDHENMFWYRQDPGLGLRLIYFSYDVKMKEKGDIPEGYSVSREKKERFSLILESASTNQTSMYLCASSSLQGPGNTICFGEGSWLTVV.

J is TRBJ2-1 and V is TRBV21-1; TRBD2 was called by the table and not checked on the DNA. TRBV21-1 is noted as a pseudogene. The CDR3 consists of 17 residues. CDR3 DNA: TGTGCCAGCAGCAAAGGGGTAGCGGGAGGCCGAAACAATGAGCAGTTCTTC. Amino acids: CASSKGVAGGRNNEQFF.

This clone was seen only a few times. The rearrangement links TRBV18 to TRBJ2-7; 12 bases line up with TRBD2. This CDR3 comprises 14 residues. Losses at the gene ends were 5 bases for V and 3 bases for J; bases not matched to a gene: 2. Germline V gives CDR1 KGHSH, CDR2 LQKENI. The DNA of the CDR3 is TGTGCCAGCTCAGCGACTAGCGGGAGCTACGAGCAGTACTTC. This codes for CASSATSGSYEQYF. The full variable domain, its missing parts supplied by reference TRBV18 and TRBJ2-7, is NAGVMQNPRHLVRRRGQEARLRCSPMKGHSHVYWYRQLPEEGLKFMVYLQKENIIDESGMPKERFSAEFPKEGPSILRIQQVVRGDSAAYFCASSATSGSYEQYFGPGTRLTVT.

The chain employs TRBV19 and TRBJ1-1; TRBD1 might be the D (6 bases). The germline CDR1 and CDR2 sequences are LNHDA and SQIVND (reference sequence). Trimming cost V 7 bases and J 1 base, with 10 bases left between them. This CDR3 spans 13 amino acids. CDR3 amino acids: CASNGTPNTEAFF. CDR3 sequence (DNA): TGTGCCAGTAACGGGACACCGAACACTGAAGCTTTCTTT.

The rearrangement uses TRBV18 and TRBJ2-3, with D unclear. The CDR3 sequence is 13 residues long. The V end lost 3 bases, the J end lost 5 bases, and 9 bases lay between the germline ends. Germline V gene sequence: CDR1 KGHSH, CDR2 LQKENI. The CDR3 loop is CASSPLPRDTQYF. CDR3 DNA sequence: TGTGCCAGCTCACCCCTTCCCAGAGATACGCAGTATTTT.

The V and J genes are TRBV7-8 and TRBJ2-1; 9 bases fit TRBD2. V was clipped by 5 bases and J by 7 bases; unmatched bases: 6. Germline CDR1 SGHVS, CDR2 FQNEAQ. The CDR3 runs to 14 residues. CDR3 residues: CASSQVGLANEQFF. CDR3 DNA: TGTGCCAGCAGCCAGGTGGGACTAGCAAATGAGCAGTTCTTC.

This clone was picked up a small number of times. This CDR3 reads CASDMAAGGYTF. The CDR3, as DNA: TGTGCCAGTGATATGGCGGCGGGAGGCTACACCTTC. The chain uses TRBV2 and TRBJ1-2, with D uncertain. The CDR3 spans 12 residues. V was pared by 9 bases and J by 8 bases, with 16 bases between. Germline CDR1 SNHLY, CDR2 FYNNEI.

The chain uses TRBV9 and TRBJ1-4; 8 nucleotides agree with TRBD1. CDR3 length: 15 residues. J was trimmed by 6 bases and V by 2 bases; bases with no gene match: 6. Germline CDR1 reads SGDLS; CDR2 reads YYNGEE. CDR3 region: CASSVTGALDEKLFF. CDR3 coding DNA: TGTGCCAGCAGCGTGACAGGGGCGCTTGATGAAAAACTGTTTTTT.

The J gene is TRBJ2-7, the V gene TRBV5-4; tentative D call: TRBD2 (5 bases). Per germline, CDR1 SGHNT and CDR2 YYREEE (reference sequence). This CDR3 is built from 13 residues. V lost 2 bases to trimming and J lost 7 bases, with 13 bases between them. The CDR3: CASSFRGTGEQYF. In DNA, the CDR3 is TGTGCCAGCAGCTTCCGGGGTACGGGAGAGCAGTACTTC.

The chain couples TRBV19 to TRBJ1-1, with D tentatively TRBD1 (5 bases). V dropped 0 bases and J dropped 0 bases, with 5 bases sitting between them. CDR3 length: 14 residues. Per germline, CDR1 LNHDA and CDR2 SQIVND (reference sequence). CDR3 coding DNA: TGTGCCAGTAGTATAGACAGGGTGAACACTGAAGCTTTCTTT. Translation: CASSIDRVNTEAFF.

The rearrangement uses TRBV5-1 and TRBJ2-7; 8 bases align to TRBD2. CDR3 length: 16 amino acids. Trimming took 6 bases from V and 3 from J; bases not matched to a gene: 14. Germline lookup yields CDR1 SGHRS and CDR2 YFSETQ. This CDR3 reads CASNPLGAGVIYEQYF. DNA for the CDR3: TGCGCCAGCAACCCCCTCGGAGCGGGAGTTATCTACGAGCAGTACTTC.

This clone was observed a single time. The rearrangement links TRBV29-1 to TRBJ2-1; 10 nucleotides align to TRBD2. J was trimmed by 2 bases and V by 2 bases; bases with no gene match: 0. The CDR3 is made up of 14 amino acids. CDR1 is SQVTM and CDR2 is ANQGSEA in the germline V gene. CDR3 DNA sequence: TGCAGCGTTGAACTAGCGGGAGCCTACAATGAGCAGTTCTTC. Its protein is CSVELAGAYNEQFF.

This chain connects TRBV6-5 to TRBJ1-1; D possibly corresponds to TRBD1 (6 bases). This CDR3 region has 15 residues. Trimming took off 0 bases at V and 3 bases at J, with 11 bases between the two ends. Germline V gene sequence: CDR1 MNHEY, CDR2 SVGAGI. CDR3 DNA: TGTGCCAGCAGTTACTCGACCGGGGGCTACACTGAAGCTTTCTTT. It is translated as CASSYSTGGYTEAFF.

The rearrangement uses TRBV19 and TRBJ2-7; 9 bases line up with TRBD2. Germline V gives CDR1 LNHDA, CDR2 SQIVND (reference sequence). With V trimmed by 3 bases and J by 2 bases, 5 bases remained unmatched. This CDR3 comprises 15 residues. The CDR3 region has the DNA TGTGCCAGTAGTATTTCCCTAGCGGGACCCTACGAGCAGTACTTC. As protein: CASSISLAGPYEQYF. Looking up the rest from reference TRBV19 and TRBJ2-7 gives the full variable domain: DGGITQSPKYLFRKEGQNVTLSCEQNLNHDAMYWYRQDPGQGLRLIYYSQIVNDFQKGDIAEGYSVSREKKESFPLTVTSAQKNPTAFYLCASSISLAGPYEQYFGPGTRLTVT.

The chain couples TRBV7-6 to TRBJ1-6; D ambiguous. Germline-derived CDR1 and CDR2 are SGHVS and FNYEAQ. This CDR3 region has 15 residues. The ends were cut back, 4 bases at V and 6 bases at J, with 13 bases in the middle. CDR3 sequence: CASSSLPGPNSPLHF. CDR3 bases: TGTGCCAGCAGCTCCCTCCCAGGACCTAATTCACCCCTCCACTTT.

This clone appeared a few times. The rearrangement joins TRBV1 to TRBJ2-7; TRBD2, the table's D call, lacks a check against the DNA. TRBV1 is recorded as a pseudogene. CDR3 length: 16 residues. This chain's CDR3 is CTSSQVAEPFSYEQYF. CDR3 DNA sequence: TGCACCAGCAGCCAAGTAGCGGAGCCTTTCTCCTACGAGCAGTACTTC.

The V gene is TRBV7-2, the J gene TRBJ1-5; a weak D match, TRBD1 (6 bases). This CDR3 comprises 16 residues. The germline gives CDR1 SGHTA, CDR2 FQGNSA. V was pared by 1 base and J by 4 bases, with 14 bases between. The CDR3 loop is CASSLDSGGTNQPQHF. The DNA for the CDR3 is TGTGCCAGCAGCTTAGATAGTGGGGGCACGAATCAGCCCCAGCATTTT. The full variable domain, completed using reference TRBV7-2 and TRBJ1-5, is GAGVSQSPSNKVTEKGKDVELRCDPISGHTALYWYRQSLGQGLEFLIYFQGNSAPDKSGLPSDRFSAERTGGSVSTLTIQRTQQEDSAVYLCASSLDSGGTNQPQHFGDGTRLSIL.

The V call is TRBV5-1, the J call TRBJ2-2, with TRBD1 identical over 7 bases. Germline CDR1 reads SGHRS; CDR2 reads YFSETQ. V was pared by 6 bases and J by 1 base, with 9 bases of the junction left unmatched. There are 16 residues in the CDR3. The CDR3 reads CASTKKGAQNTGELFF. Written as DNA, the CDR3 is TGCGCCAGCACCAAAAAGGGGGCGCAGAACACCGGGGAGCTGTTTTTT. Based on the CDR3 plus reference TRBV5-1 and TRBJ2-2, the full variable domain is KAGVTQTPRYLIKTRGQQVTLSCSPISGHRSVSWYQQTPGQGLQFLFEYFSETQRNKGNFPGRFSGRQFSNSRSEMNVSTLELGDSALYLCASTKKGAQNTGELFFGEGSRLTVL.

This clone was detected once. The gene calls are TRBV19 and TRBJ1-4; D ambiguous. Germline CDR1 and CDR2: LNHDA and SQIVND (reference sequence). Trimming took off 1 base at V and 0 bases at J, with 12 bases between the two ends. This CDR3 is built from 17 residues. DNA of the CDR3: TGTGCCAGTAGTATAGGACGGATATCTGCAACTAATGAAAAACTGTTTTTT. Its translation is CASSIGRISATNEKLFF.

This clone showed up just a few times. The rearrangement links TRBV5-6 to TRBJ1-3; perhaps TRBD1 as D (6 bases). The V end was cut by 2 bases, the J end by 0 bases, with 12 bases between. From germline, CDR1 is SGHDT and CDR2 YYEEEE. This CDR3 contains 16 residues. This CDR3 is CASSFSPGASGNTIYF. The CDR3 DNA reads TGTGCCAGCAGCTTTAGCCCAGGGGCCTCTGGAAACACCATATATTTT.

In its sample, this clone was seen once. The chain joins TRBV6-6 to TRBJ1-2; unclear D gene. Germline V CDR1 and CDR2: MNHNY, SVGAGI (reference sequence). V lost 7 bases, J lost 8 bases, and 17 bases lay in between. This CDR3 spans 13 amino acids. The CDR3 DNA reads TGTGCCAGCACCCTAACGGGGATTTGGGGCTACACCTTC. It specifies CASTLTGIWGYTF.

The chain employs TRBV19 and TRBJ1-4; possibly TRBD1 for D (6 bases). Germline V gene data show CDR1 as LNHDA and CDR2 as SQIVND (reference sequence). This CDR3 is built from 17 residues. The V end was cut by 7 bases, the J end by 2 bases, with 20 bases between. CDR3 sequence (DNA): TGTGCCAGTACCCGCCTGCGGGGGCCGGGTACTAATGAAAAACTGTTTTTT. Its protein is CASTRLRGPGTNEKLFF.

In nucleotides, the CDR3 is TGTGCCAGCAGCTTGCAAATCCAGGGGGGGTTGAAGACCCAGTACTTC. This sequence encodes CASSLQIQGGLKTQYF. The chain uses TRBV13 and TRBJ2-5; D is perhaps TRBD1 or TRBD2 (7 bases each). V shed 3 bases and J shed 6 bases, with 20 bases lying between them. The CDR3 has 16 residues. Looked up from germline, CDR1 is PRHDT and CDR2 is FYEKMQ (reference sequence).